Sequencing of this TCR beta chain was carried out in a study of blood T cell repertoires in COVID-19. About the study: Researchers got acute and convalescent COVID-19 samples from the United States, Italy and Spain. From T cells, B-cell-depleted T cells, or PBMCs came the material, which was cDNA or gDNA.

TCRdb keeps only in-frame clones here, not all; method: immunoSEQ multiplex PCR. The repertoire holds 70,000 to 100,000 clones, with 85% to 95% as singletons. Germline-derived CDR1 and CDR2 are MNHEY and SMNVEV (reference sequence). The CDR3 is made up of 16 amino acids. The germline V and J ends were trimmed by 6 bases and 8 bases, with 25 bases remaining between them. Sequencing was performed on peripheral blood. This chain connects TRBV27 to TRBJ1-2; tentative D call: TRBD1 (5 bases). The TCR comes from a man in his 60s with acute or convalescent COVID-19. CDR3 amino acids: CASRPLSQGPSYGYTF. The CDR3 bases are TGTGCCAGCAGACCCCTTTCCCAGGGCCCCTCTTACGGCTACACCTTC.